Reported below is one T cell receptor (beta chain). The data stem from a study of shared clonotypes between healthy human individuals. Study information: Each donor's CD4 naive and CD4 memory cells filled three plates apiece, CD8 naive two, and CD8 memory one.

Repertoires were generated with immunoSEQ multiplex PCR, while TCRdb's copy carries only in-frame clones and drops some. Among about 2 million clones, over 85% were seen once, and the ten largest hold around 1.2%. The CDR3 has 17 residues. Germline CDR1 SQVTM, CDR2 ANQGSEA. V shed 3 bases and J shed 4 bases, with 24 bases lying between them. Naive CD8 cells comprised CD45RO-negative, CCR7-positively selected cells, excluding terminally differentiated effector memory CD45RA+ cells. V and J are TRBV29-1 and TRBJ1-2; D is ambiguous. This TCR derives from a man aged 18 to 30 in good health. The sequencing sample was made of naive CD8+ T cells sorted from blood. The CDR3 nucleotides read TGCAGCGTTGACGAGCCCGGCCCGGCAGGCCTCTTCTATGGCTACACCTTC. Protein sequence: CSVDEPGPAGLFYGYTF.